This TCR beta chain was retrieved from a study of T-cell reconstitution after alpha-beta-depleted transplantation in children. Unique molecular identifiers were used in preparing the TCRbeta library. TCRdb fed the PCR reads into MiXCR, producing one record per CDR3 protein. The table lists fewer than 450,000 distinct CDR3 sequences, 16% of them singletons, with about 41% in the top ten. This clonotype has more than one count but fewer than ten. The antigen is not known. Study-wide findings and caveats: Newly made T cells mostly supplied T-cell counts and diversity one year after transplant. At day 60, the high TCRbeta diversity found in some patients originated from recipient T cells and thymic progenitors that had survived. Expanded graft clones, several hundred of them, were reportedly the source of alpha-beta T cells about two months after transplant.

V lost 3 bases, J lost 7 bases, and 15 bases lay in between. This CDR3 spans 14 amino acids. The sample was PBMCs, mostly from graft donor cells, taken 360 days after TCRalphabeta/CD19-depleted stem cell transplant. This TCR was recovered from a male patient aged 2-9 years who had a stem cell transplant for acute lymphoblastic leukemia, so the T cells may come from the graft donor. This chain connects TRBV12-3 or TRBV12-4 to TRBJ1-2; D may be TRBD1 (5 bases). The CDR3 DNA reads TGTGCCAGCAGTTTGTTAAGCCTCGGGGGTGGCTACACCTTC. Protein product: CASSLLSLGGGYTF.